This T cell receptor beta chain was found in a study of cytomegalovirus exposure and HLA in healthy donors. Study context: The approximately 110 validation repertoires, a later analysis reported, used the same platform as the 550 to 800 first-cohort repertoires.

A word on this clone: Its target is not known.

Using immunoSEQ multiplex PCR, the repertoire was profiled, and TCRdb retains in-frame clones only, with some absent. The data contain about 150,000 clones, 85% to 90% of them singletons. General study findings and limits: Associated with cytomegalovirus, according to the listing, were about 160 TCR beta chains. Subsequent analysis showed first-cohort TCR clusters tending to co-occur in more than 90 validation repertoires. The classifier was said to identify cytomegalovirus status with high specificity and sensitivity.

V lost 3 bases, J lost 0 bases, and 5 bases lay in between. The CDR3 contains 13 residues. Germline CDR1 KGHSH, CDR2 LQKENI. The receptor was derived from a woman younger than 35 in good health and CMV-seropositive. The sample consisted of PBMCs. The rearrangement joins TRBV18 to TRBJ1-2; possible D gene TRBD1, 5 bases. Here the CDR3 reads CASSPTANYGYTF. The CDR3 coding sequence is TGTGCCAGCTCACCGACAGCTAACTATGGCTACACCTTC.